This T cell receptor (beta chain) comes out of a study of T cells in Graves' hyperthyroidism and ophthalmopathy. As for the study in general: Before any treatment, at initial diagnosis, peripheral blood was collected.

RNA transcripts provided the source from which TCR beta CDR3 regions were amplified. A first-round RT-PCR of the TCR CDR3 used the HTBI primer set. TCRdb re-called the multiplex PCR reads through MiXCR, storing one row per CDR3 protein. This sample has nearly 600,000 distinct CDR3 sequences; approximately 14% occur once, and the top ten carry 7% to 9%. Study-wide findings and caveats: Peripheral blood also featured most of the thyroid clonotypes expanded above 0.001.

Concerning this clonotype itself: Antigen unknown.

This CDR3 is 14 amino acids long. Germline CDR1 reads ENHRY; CDR2 reads SYGVKD. V lost 6 bases and J lost 0, with 12 bases in between. The chain recombines TRBV10-3 with TRBJ2-7; a possible D gene is TRBD1 (6 bases). The TCR originated in a woman between 18 and 29 years old with Graves' ophthalmopathy. The sequenced sample was blood. The CDR3 nucleotides are TGTGCCATCAGCGACGGACAGATCTCCTACGAGCAGTACTTC. Translating gives CAISDGQISYEQYF.